This T cell receptor (beta chain) originates from a study of molecular identifiers for immune sequencing clone quantification. Germline loops: CDR1 SEHNR, CDR2 FQNEAQ (reference sequence). There are 12 residues in the CDR3. Trimming took 5 bases from V and 1 from J, leaving 6 bases between them. There are a few counts of this clonotype. TCRdb used MiXCR to reprocess the PCR reads, holding one entry per CDR3 protein. The table has 60,000 to 75,000 distinct CDR3 sequences, 15% to 20% seen once. Sequencing input: naive CD8+ T cells from blood, with Jurkat cell RNA spiked in. As to subset: FACS-sorted CD8+CD4-CCR7+CD45RA+ naive T cells. The chain has TRBV7-9 and TRBJ2-7, with D unresolved. This TCR was sampled from a human donor in good health. Some libraries in this study had Jurkat cell RNA spiked in. The CDR3 region has the DNA TGTGCCAGCAGCCCAGCGTCCTACGAGCAGTACTTC. Translation gives CASSPASYEQYF.